This is a list of T cell receptor beta chains from one sample in a study of blood T cell repertoires in COVID-19. Sequencing was performed with immunoSEQ multiplex PCR; in TCRdb, only in-frame clones are kept and a portion is missing. The sample holds approximately 15,000 clones; more than 80% are singletons and the top ten take 2.5% to 4%. Sequenced: peripheral blood. All receptors come from a human donor in a cohort sampled during active COVID-19. Each CDR3 is given with its conserved first and last residue. A D gene is named only where the DNA matches it firmly. Expanded clones get a size class; other rows say once, few or many, or leave the size out.

J	length	D	V	size	DNA	CDR3
TRBJ1-2	16	.	TRBV19	.	TGTGCCAGTAGTCCGACGTCTCGGGGGGGGGACTATGGCTACACCTTC	CASSPTSRGGDYGYTF
TRBJ1-2	15	.	TRBV5-1	.	TGCGCCAGCAGCTTGGAAAGGGGACACCTCTATGGCTACACCTTC	CASSLERGHLYGYTF
TRBJ2-1	15	TRBD1	TRBV19	.	TGTGCCAGTAGTATCCGGGACAGGGATTCAAATGAGCAGTTCTTC	CASSIRDRDSNEQFF
TRBJ2-2	14	.	TRBV27	once	TGTGCCAGCAGTTTAAGACAGCCCACCGGGGAGCTGTTTTTT	CASSLRQPTGELFF
TRBJ1-3	15	TRBD1	TRBV2	few	TGTGCCAGCAGACCACAGGGGAGCTCTGGAAACACCATATATTTT	CASRPQGSSGNTIYF
TRBJ2-1	13	.	TRBV7-9	.	TGTGCCAGCAGCACGGACATTTTCCATGAGCAGTTCTTC	CASSTDIFHEQFF
TRBJ1-2	13	TRBD1	TRBV7-2	.	TGTGCCAGCAGTCCACAGGGGGCGTATGGCTACACCTTC	CASSPQGAYGYTF
TRBJ1-6	14	.	TRBV7-9	.	TGTGCCAGCAGACGACAGGCCGGGGCTTCACCCCTCCACTTT	CASRRQAGASPLHF
TRBJ1-6	14	.	TRBV6-2/TRBV6-3	few	TGTGCCAGCAGTTACTCGGTGGAGAATTCACCCCTCCACTTT	CASSYSVENSPLHF
TRBJ2-4	17	.	TRBV5-4	.	TGTGCCAGCAGCTTGGGCGTTTTCGAAGTAGCCAAAAACATTCAGTACTTC	CASSLGVFEVAKNIQYF
TRBJ2-7	14	.	TRBV30	.	TGTGCCTGGGCGGCAAGGACCGCCCAGCGGGAGCAGTACTTC	CAWAARTAQREQYF
TRBJ1-1	15	TRBD1	TRBV7-2	.	TGTGCCAGCAGCTTAGCGCAGGGGGTGGGCACTGAAGCTTTCTTT	CASSLAQGVGTEAFF
TRBJ1-6	13	TRBD1	TRBV19	.	TGTGCCAGTAGTACCCAGGGGGCGTTGGCCCTCCACTTT	CASSTQGALALHF
TRBJ2-5	14	.	TRBV5-1	few	TGCGCCAGCGGTAGGGGGGGCAACATCGAGACCCAGTACTTC	CASGRGGNIETQYF
TRBJ2-3	13	TRBD1	TRBV3-1/TRBV3-2	.	TGTGCCAGCATCGGGACAGGGGGGCGTACGCAGTATTTT	CASIGTGGRTQYF
TRBJ2-7	13	.	TRBV6-1	few	TGTGCCAGCAGTGAAACAGGGACGGGCGAGCAGTACTTC	CASSETGTGEQYF
TRBJ2-2	14	.	TRBV6-5	.	TGTGCCAGCAGGCAGGGATTGAACACCGGGGAGCTGTTTTTT	CASRQGLNTGELFF
TRBJ1-5	15	TRBD1	TRBV18	.	TGTGCCAGCTCACCAGGGACAGATAGCAATCAGCCCCAGCATTTT	CASSPGTDSNQPQHF
TRBJ2-1	14	.	TRBV27	.	TGTGCCAGCAGTCCGACTCGGACACCTAATGAGCAGTTCTTC	CASSPTRTPNEQFF
TRBJ1-2	18	TRBD1	TRBV10-3	.	TGTGCCATCAGGGGGAAGGGAACGTCGATACAGGGGGACTATGGCTACACCTTC	CAIRGKGTSIQGDYGYTF
TRBJ1-4	15	.	TRBV5-4	.	TGTGCCAGCAGCTTGTCGGCAGGGCGGAGTGAAAAACTGTTTTTT	CASSLSAGRSEKLFF
TRBJ1-3	14	TRBD1	TRBV2	.	TGTGCCATCGGACAGGGGCCTGGGGGAAACACCATATATTTT	CAIGQGPGGNTIYF
TRBJ1-5	15	.	TRBV19	.	TGTGCCAGTAGTATGCCAGGGAGGAGCAATCAGCCCCAGCATTTT	CASSMPGRSNQPQHF
TRBJ2-3	14	TRBD1	TRBV11-3	.	TGTGCCAGCAGCTCGGGACAGACTGCAGATACGCAGTATTTT	CASSSGQTADTQYF
TRBJ2-7	14	.	TRBV6-5	.	TGTGCCAGCAGAAAACGCGGGACCTCGCACGAGCAGTACTTC	CASRKRGTSHEQYF
TRBJ1-6	17	TRBD1	TRBV4-1	.	TGCGCCAGCAGCCGGGAACAGCGGGGACAGGGGGTTTCACCCCTCCACTTT	CASSREQRGQGVSPLHF
TRBJ2-3	17	TRBD1	TRBV24-1	once	TGTGCCACCAGTGAGGGAATCAGGACAGGGTTCACAGATACGCAGTATTTT	CATSEGIRTGFTDTQYF
TRBJ1-2	16	.	TRBV5-4	few	TGTGCCAGCAGCTACGCCACGGGAGCGGTATTTTATGGCTACACCTTC	CASSYATGAVFYGYTF
TRBJ1-1	15	.	TRBV19	.	TGTGCCAGTAGTGCAGGGCCTTTCATGAACACTGAAGCTTTCTTT	CASSAGPFMNTEAFF
TRBJ2-1	17	.	TRBV6-1	.	TGTGCCAGCAGTGGACTCCGAGACAGCCCCCCCTACAATGAGCAGTTCTTC	CASSGLRDSPPYNEQFF
TRBJ2-7	15	.	TRBV6-1	.	TGTGCCAGCAGTGAAGGACAGAGTGGTTCCTACGAGCAGTACTTC	CASSEGQSGSYEQYF
TRBJ1-5	15	TRBD1	TRBV7-8	.	TGTGCCAGCAGCTTAGCCGACAGGGGGAATCAGCCCCAGCATTTT	CASSLADRGNQPQHF
TRBJ1-1	14	TRBD1	TRBV28	.	TGTGCCAGCACCGAAACACAGGGGGGGCCTGAAGCTTTCTTT	CASTETQGGPEAFF
TRBJ1-1	14	TRBD1	TRBV11-3	.	TGTGCCAGCAGCAATGGACAGGGGGGCACTGAAGCTTTCTTT	CASSNGQGGTEAFF
TRBJ1-5	16	.	TRBV9	.	TGTGCCAGCAGCGTAGGTACGGGGACGGAGGGGCAGCCCCAGCATTTT	CASSVGTGTEGQPQHF
TRBJ2-1	14	.	TRBV7-9	.	TGTGCCAGCAGGAGTAGCGGAAACTACAATGAGCAGTTCTTC	CASRSSGNYNEQFF
TRBJ2-7	14	.	TRBV5-1	.	TGCGCCAGCAGCCAGCGGGCAGGGGGCTACGAGCAGTACTTC	CASSQRAGGYEQYF
TRBJ2-1	12	.	TRBV5-6	.	TGTGCCAGCGGACTATCGTCAAGGGAGCAGTTCTTC	CASGLSSREQFF
TRBJ1-4	13	.	TRBV2	.	TGTGCCAGTCAGCGGGGGATAAATGAAAAACTGTTTTTT	CASQRGINEKLFF
TRBJ1-1	13	TRBD1	TRBV6-4	.	TGTGCCAGCAGCGCAGGGGGTGGCACTGAAGCTTTCTTT	CASSAGGGTEAFF
TRBJ2-7	15	TRBD1	TRBV5-6	.	TGTGCCAGCAGCTGGGCGTGGACAGGGAACTACGAGCAGTACTTC	CASSWAWTGNYEQYF
TRBJ1-2	14	TRBD1	TRBV5-1	.	TGCGCCAGCAGCTTGGCCGAGGGGGCCCGTGGCTACACCTTC	CASSLAEGARGYTF
TRBJ2-7	15	.	TRBV5-1	once	TGCGCCAGCAGCTTGGAACGCGGCAGGGTCGACGAGCAGTACTTC	CASSLERGRVDEQYF
TRBJ1-5	12	.	TRBV6-5	.	TGTGCCATCCCCCGGGGGAATCAGCCCCAGCATTTT	CAIPRGNQPQHF
TRBJ1-2	14	.	TRBV6-5	.	TGTGCCAGCAGGGAGGCGGGATCCCACTATGGCTACACCTTC	CASREAGSHYGYTF
TRBJ2-2	17	TRBD2	TRBV10-3	.	TGTGCCATCAGTGAGAACCGACTAGCGAGGGACACCGGGGAGCTGTTTTTT	CAISENRLARDTGELFF
TRBJ1-5	15	.	TRBV4-1	.	TGCGCCAGCAGCCAAGGGTCCCAGGGTACTCAGCCCCAGCATTTT	CASSQGSQGTQPQHF
TRBJ2-5	13	.	TRBV6-5	.	TGTGCCAGCAGAAACACAGGGTCAGAGACCCAGTACTTC	CASRNTGSETQYF
TRBJ1-6	16	TRBD1	TRBV13	.	TGTGCCAGCAGCGAACAGGGGGGGACCTATAATTCACCCCTCCACTTT	CASSEQGGTYNSPLHF
TRBJ2-7	17	TRBD2	TRBV3-1/TRBV3-2	few	TGTGCCAGCACATCCTCAGGGTATAGCGGGGGGCCCTACGAGCAGTACTTC	CASTSSGYSGGPYEQYF
TRBJ1-1	15	.	TRBV3-1/TRBV3-2	.	TGTGCCAGCAGCCAACACGGACAGCCGAACACTGAAGCTTTCTTT	CASSQHGQPNTEAFF
TRBJ1-2	14	TRBD1	TRBV7-9	.	TGTGCCAGCAGCCAACAGGGGAATAACTATGGCTACACCTTC	CASSQQGNNYGYTF
TRBJ1-5	15	.	TRBV19	.	TGTGCCAGTAGTATAGGGTTTCAGGGAGGGCAGCCCCAGCATTTT	CASSIGFQGGQPQHF
TRBJ1-2	13	TRBD1	TRBV29-1	.	TGCAGCGTCGCTGGACTTCCAGGGGGGGGCTACACCTTC	CSVAGLPGGGYTF
TRBJ2-1	15	.	TRBV9	once	TGTGCCAGCAGCGCGCACCCTGGGGCCACCAATGAGCAGTTCTTC	CASSAHPGATNEQFF
TRBJ1-2	12	TRBD1	TRBV29-1	once	TGCAGCGGACTACAGGGGGACTATGGCTACACCTTC	CSGLQGDYGYTF
TRBJ2-3	14	TRBD2	TRBV9	.	TGTGCCAGCAGCGTAGATAAGCGGGGGGCTCCCAAATATTTT	CASSVDKRGAPKYF
TRBJ2-1	16	TRBD2	TRBV24-1	.	TGTGCCACCAGTGATCCCTTAGCGGGGGGAGGCAATGAGCAGTTCTTC	CATSDPLAGGGNEQFF
TRBJ2-5	15	.	TRBV5-6	.	TGTGCCAGCAGCTTGGGACTAGTGGGAGGAGAGACCCAGTACTTC	CASSLGLVGGETQYF
TRBJ1-2	11	.	TRBV7-2	.	TGTGCCAGCAGCCTCAGGGATGGCTACACCTTC	CASSLRDGYTF